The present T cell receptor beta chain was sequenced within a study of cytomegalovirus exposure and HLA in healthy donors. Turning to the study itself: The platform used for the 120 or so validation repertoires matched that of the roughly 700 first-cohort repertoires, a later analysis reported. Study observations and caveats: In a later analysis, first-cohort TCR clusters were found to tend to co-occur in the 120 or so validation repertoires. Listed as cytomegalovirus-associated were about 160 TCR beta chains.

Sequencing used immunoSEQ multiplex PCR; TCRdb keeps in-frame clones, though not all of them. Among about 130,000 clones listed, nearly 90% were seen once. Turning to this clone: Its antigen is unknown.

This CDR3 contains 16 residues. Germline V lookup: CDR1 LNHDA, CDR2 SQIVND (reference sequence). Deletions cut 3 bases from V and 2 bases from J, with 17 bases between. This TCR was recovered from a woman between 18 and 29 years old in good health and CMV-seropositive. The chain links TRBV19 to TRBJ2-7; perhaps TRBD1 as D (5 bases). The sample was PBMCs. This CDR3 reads CASSMGKTVSAYEQYF. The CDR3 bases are TGTGCCAGTAGTATGGGGAAGACAGTCAGCGCCTACGAGCAGTACTTC. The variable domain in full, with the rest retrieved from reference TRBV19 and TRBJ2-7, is DGGITQSPKYLFRKEGQNVTLSCEQNLNHDAMYWYRQDPGQGLRLIYYSQIVNDFQKGDIAEGYSVSREKKESFPLTVTSAQKNPTAFYLCASSMGKTVSAYEQYFGPGTRLTVT.